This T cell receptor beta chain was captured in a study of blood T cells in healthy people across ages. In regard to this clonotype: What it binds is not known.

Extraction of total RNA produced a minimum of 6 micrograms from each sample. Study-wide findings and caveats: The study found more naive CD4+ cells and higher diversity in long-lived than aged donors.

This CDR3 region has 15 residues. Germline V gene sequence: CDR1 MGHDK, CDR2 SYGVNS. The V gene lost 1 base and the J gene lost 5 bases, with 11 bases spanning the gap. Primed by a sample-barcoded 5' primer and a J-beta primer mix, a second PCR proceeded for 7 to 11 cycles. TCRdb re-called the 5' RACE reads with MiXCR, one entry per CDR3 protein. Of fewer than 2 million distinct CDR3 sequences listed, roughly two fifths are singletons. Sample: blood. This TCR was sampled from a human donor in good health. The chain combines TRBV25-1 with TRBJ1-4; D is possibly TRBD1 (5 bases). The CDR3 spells CASSEWGTGNEKLFF. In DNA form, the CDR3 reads TGTGCCAGCAGTGAATGGGGCACCGGGAATGAAAAACTGTTTTTT. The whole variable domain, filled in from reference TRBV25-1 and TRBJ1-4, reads EADIYQTPRYLVIGTGKKITLECSQTMGHDKMYWYQQDPGMELHLIHYSYGVNSTEKGDLSSESTVSRIRTEHFPLTLESARPSHTSQYLCASSEWGTGNEKLFFGSGTQLSVL.